This record looks at one TCR beta chain sequence and its context. Its antigen is unknown. The CDR3 totals 15 residues. The junction had 8 bases not matched to a gene; V was cut back by 8 bases and J by 4 bases. CDR1 MGHDK and CDR2 SYGVNS come from the germline V gene. This record belongs to a study of read filtering for tumor transcriptome and immune sequencing. Study-wide results and limits: IR-seq and RNA-seq agreed better without single-read clonotypes. Single-read clonotypes: about 81.9% of IR-seq clonotypes (around 3.5% of reads), 74.6% of RNA-seq clonotypes (approximately 45% of reads).

Bone marrow was sampled from every patient at the time of active disease. Molecular barcoded adaptors covering alpha/delta and beta/gamma chains were used on roughly 400 ng RNA. TCRdb called the reads again in MiXCR, with one record for every CDR3 protein. The sample shows 100,000 to 150,000 distinct CDR3 sequences, over 10% of them seen only once. The genes are TRBV25-1 and TRBJ2-1; 10 bases match TRBD2. The specimen was a population of CD138-negative cells sorted from bone marrow. This sequence was found in a donor aged 40 or older with multiple myeloma. CDR3 region: CASQISGGPYNEQFF. For the CDR3, the DNA is TGTGCCAGCCAGATTAGCGGGGGGCCGTACAATGAGCAGTTCTTC. Filled out from reference TRBV25-1 and TRBJ2-1, the complete variable domain reads EADIYQTPRYLVIGTGKKITLECSQTMGHDKMYWYQQDPGMELHLIHYSYGVNSTEKGDLSSESTVSRIRTEHFPLTLESARPSHTSQYLCASQISGGPYNEQFFGPGTRLTVL.